This T cell receptor beta chain emerged from a study of cytomegalovirus exposure and HLA in healthy donors. CDR1 MNHEY and CDR2 SVGAGI come from the germline V gene. The CDR3 totals 15 residues. V lost 7 bases to trimming and J lost 4 bases, with 19 bases between them. Both 60 Vbeta primers and 13 Jbeta primers went into the PCR. Some clones are missing from TCRdb's copy, which holds only in-frame ones; the method was immunoSEQ multiplex PCR. The table has 90,000 to 130,000 clones, 78% seen once. V gene TRBV6-5 combines with J gene TRBJ1-2, with D uncertain. The sample consisted of PBMCs. This clonotype was sampled from a woman aged 30 to 39 in good health and CMV-seronegative. CDR3 sequence (DNA): TGTGCCAGCAACTCCCAGTTTGACGGGAGCTATGGCTACACCTTC. Its protein is CASNSQFDGSYGYTF.